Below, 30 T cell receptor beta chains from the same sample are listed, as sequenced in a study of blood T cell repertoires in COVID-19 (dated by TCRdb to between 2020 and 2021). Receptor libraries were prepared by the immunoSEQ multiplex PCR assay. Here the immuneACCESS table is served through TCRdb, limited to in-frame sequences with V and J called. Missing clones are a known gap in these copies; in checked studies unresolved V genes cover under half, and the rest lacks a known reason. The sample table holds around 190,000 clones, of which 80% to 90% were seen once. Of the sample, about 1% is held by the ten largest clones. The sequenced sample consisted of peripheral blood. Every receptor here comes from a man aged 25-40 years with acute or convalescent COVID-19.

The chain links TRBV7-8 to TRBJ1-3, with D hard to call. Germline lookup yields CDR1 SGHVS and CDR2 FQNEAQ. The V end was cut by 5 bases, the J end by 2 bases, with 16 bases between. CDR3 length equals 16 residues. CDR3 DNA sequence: TGTGCCAGCAGCCCCGCTACGTCCAGGACTGGAAACACCATATATTTT. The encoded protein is CASSPATSRTGNTIYF.

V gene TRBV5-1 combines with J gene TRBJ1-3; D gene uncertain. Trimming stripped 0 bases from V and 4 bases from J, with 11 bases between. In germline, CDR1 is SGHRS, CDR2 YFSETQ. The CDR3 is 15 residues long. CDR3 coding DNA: TGCGCCAGCAGCTTGGGAGGGATGCGCGGAAACACCATATATTTT. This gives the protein CASSLGGMRGNTIYF.

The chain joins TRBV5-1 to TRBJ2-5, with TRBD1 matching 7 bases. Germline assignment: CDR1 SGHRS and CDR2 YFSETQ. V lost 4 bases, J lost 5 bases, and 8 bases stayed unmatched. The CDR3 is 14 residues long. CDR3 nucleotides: TGCGCCAGCAGCCTACAGGGGAGAGGGGAGACCCAGTACTTC. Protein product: CASSLQGRGETQYF.

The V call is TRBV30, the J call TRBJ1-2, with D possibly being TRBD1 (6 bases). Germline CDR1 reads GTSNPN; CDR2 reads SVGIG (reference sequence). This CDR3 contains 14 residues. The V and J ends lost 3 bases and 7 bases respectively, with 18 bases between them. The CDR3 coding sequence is TGTGCCTGGAGATATTCGGGACAAGGTGGTGGCTACACCTTC. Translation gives CAWRYSGQGGGYTF.

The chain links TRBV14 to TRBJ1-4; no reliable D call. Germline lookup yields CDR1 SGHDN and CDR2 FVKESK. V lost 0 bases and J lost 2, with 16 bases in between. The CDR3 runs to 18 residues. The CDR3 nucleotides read TGTGCCAGCAGCCAAGATCGATTTTCCTGGAGGACTAATGAAAAACTGTTTTTT. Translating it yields CASSQDRFSWRTNEKLFF.

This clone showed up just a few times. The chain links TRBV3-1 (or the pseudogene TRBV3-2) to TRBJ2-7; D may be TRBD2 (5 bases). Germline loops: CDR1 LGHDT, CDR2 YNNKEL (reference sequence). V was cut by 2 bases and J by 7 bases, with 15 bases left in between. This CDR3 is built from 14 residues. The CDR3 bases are TGTGCCAGCAGCCAATACGGGATCGGTCGAGAGCAGTACTTC. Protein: CASSQYGIGREQYF.

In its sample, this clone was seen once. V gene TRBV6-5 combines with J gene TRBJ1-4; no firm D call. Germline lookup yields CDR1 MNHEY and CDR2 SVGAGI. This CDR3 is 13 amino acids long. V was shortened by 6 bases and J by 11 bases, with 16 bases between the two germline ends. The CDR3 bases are TGTGCCAGCAGCCCGACACGGAATGGGAAACTGTTTTTT. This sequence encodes CASSPTRNGKLFF.

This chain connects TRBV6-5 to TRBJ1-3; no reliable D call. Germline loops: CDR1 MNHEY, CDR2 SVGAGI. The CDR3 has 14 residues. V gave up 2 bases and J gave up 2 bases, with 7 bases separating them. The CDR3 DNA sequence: TGTGCCAGCAGTTACGTCGGGGCTGGAAACACCATATATTTT. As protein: CASSYVGAGNTIYF.

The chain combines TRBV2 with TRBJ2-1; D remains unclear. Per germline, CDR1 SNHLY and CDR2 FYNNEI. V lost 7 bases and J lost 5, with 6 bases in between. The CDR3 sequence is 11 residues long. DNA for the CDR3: TGTGCCAGCACTTCCGACAATGAGCAGTTCTTC. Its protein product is CASTSDNEQFF.

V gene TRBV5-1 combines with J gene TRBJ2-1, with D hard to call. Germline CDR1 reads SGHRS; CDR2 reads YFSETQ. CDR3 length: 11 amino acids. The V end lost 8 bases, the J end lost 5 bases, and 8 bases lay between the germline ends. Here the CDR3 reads CASTTHNEQFF. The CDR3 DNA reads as TGCGCCAGTACCACACACAATGAGCAGTTCTTC.

The CDR3 sequence is CASSFRRRREKLFF. The CDR3 region has the DNA TGTGCCAGCAGCTTTAGACGGAGACGTGAAAAACTGTTTTTT. The genes are TRBV5-5 and TRBJ1-4; D gene ambiguous. The CDR3 consists of 14 residues. Germline assignment: CDR1 SGHKS and CDR2 YYEKEE (reference sequence). The V end was cut by 2 bases, the J end by 7 bases, with 12 bases between.

CDR3 region: CASSRQGYGYTF. In nucleotides, the CDR3 is TGTGCCAGTAGTAGACAGGGGTATGGCTACACCTTC. This rearrangement joins TRBV19 to TRBJ1-2, with 8 nucleotides matching TRBD1. From germline, CDR1 is LNHDA and CDR2 SQIVND (reference sequence). This CDR3 spans 12 amino acids. V was pared by 4 bases and J by 5 bases, with 0 bases of the junction left unmatched.

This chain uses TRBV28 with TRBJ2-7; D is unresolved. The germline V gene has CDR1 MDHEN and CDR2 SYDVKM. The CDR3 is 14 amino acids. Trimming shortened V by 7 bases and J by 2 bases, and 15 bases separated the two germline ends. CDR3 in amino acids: CASTDPTSPYEQYF. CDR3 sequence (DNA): TGTGCCAGCACCGACCCGACAAGCCCCTACGAGCAGTACTTC.

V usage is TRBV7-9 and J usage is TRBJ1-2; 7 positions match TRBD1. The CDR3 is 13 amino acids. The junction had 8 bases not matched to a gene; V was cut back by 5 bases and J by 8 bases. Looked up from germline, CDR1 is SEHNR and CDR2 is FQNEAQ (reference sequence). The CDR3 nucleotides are TGTGCCAGCAGCCTTTGGACAGGTGGCGGCTACACCTTC. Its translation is CASSLWTGGGYTF. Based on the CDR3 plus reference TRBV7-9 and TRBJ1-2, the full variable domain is DTGVSQNPRHKITKRGQNVTFRCDPISEHNRLYWYRQTLGQGPEFLTYFQNEAQLEKSRLLSDRFSAERPKGSFSTLEIQRTEQGDSAMYLCASSLWTGGGYTFGSGTRLTVV.

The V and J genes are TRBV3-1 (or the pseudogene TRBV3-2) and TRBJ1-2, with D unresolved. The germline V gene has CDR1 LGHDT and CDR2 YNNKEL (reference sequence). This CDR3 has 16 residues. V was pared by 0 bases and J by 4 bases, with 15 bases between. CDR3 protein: CASSQDVRGGLYGYTF. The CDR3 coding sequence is TGTGCCAGCAGCCAAGATGTAAGAGGAGGTCTCTATGGCTACACCTTC.

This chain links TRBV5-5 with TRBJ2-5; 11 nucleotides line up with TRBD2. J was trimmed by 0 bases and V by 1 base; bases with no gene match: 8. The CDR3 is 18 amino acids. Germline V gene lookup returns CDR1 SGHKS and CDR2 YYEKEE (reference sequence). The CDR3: CASSLIAGGYEDQETQYF. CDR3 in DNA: TGTGCCAGCAGCTTGATAGCGGGGGGGTATGAGGACCAAGAGACCCAGTACTTC.

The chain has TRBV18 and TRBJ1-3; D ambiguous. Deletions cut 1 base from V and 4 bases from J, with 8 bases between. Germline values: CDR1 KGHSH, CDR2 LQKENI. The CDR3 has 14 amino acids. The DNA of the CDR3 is TGTGCCAGCTCACCACAGGAGTCAGGAAACACCATATATTTT. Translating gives CASSPQESGNTIYF.

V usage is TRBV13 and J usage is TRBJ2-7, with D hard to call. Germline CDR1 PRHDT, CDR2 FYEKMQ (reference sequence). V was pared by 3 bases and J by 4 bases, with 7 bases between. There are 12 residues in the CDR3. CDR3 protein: CASSFLRYEQYF. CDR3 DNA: TGTGCCAGCAGCTTTCTTCGTTACGAGCAGTACTTC.

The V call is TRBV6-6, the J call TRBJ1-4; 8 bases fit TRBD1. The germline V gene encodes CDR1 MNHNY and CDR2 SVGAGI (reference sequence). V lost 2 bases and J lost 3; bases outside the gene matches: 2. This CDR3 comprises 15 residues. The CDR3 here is CASSYPTGANEKLFF. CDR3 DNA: TGTGCCAGCAGTTACCCGACAGGGGCTAATGAAAAACTGTTTTTT.

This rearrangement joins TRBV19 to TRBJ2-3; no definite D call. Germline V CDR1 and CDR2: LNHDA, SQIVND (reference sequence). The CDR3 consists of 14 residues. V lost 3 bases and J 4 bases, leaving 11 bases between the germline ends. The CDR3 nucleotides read TGTGCCAGTAGTATTCCCGACTTATCAGATACGCAGTATTTT. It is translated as CASSIPDLSDTQYF.

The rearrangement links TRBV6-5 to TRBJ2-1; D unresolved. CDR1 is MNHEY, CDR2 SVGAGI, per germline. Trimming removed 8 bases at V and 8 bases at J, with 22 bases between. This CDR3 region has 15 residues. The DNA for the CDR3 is TGTGCCAGCCGCCTCCGTCCCGCCCCTGAGGATGAGCAGTTCTTC. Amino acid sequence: CASRLRPAPEDEQFF.

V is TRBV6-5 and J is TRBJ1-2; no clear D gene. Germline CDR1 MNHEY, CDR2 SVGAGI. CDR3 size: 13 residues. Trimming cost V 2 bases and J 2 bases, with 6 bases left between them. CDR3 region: CASSYQINYGYTF. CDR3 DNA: TGTGCCAGCAGTTACCAGATAAACTATGGCTACACCTTC.

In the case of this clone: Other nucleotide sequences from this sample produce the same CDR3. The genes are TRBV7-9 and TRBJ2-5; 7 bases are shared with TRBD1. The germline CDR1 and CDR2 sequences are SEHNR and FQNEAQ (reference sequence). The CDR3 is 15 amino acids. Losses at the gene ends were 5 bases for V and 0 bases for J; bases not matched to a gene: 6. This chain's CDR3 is CASSVRGQNQETQYF. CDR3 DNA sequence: TGTGCCAGCAGCGTACGGGGACAGAACCAAGAGACCCAGTACTTC.

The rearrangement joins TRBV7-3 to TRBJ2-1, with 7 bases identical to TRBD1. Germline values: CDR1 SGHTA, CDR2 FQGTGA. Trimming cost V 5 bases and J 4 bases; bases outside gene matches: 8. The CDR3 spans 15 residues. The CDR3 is CASSPRQGGYNEQFF. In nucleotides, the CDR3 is TGTGCCAGCAGCCCAAGACAGGGCGGGTACAATGAGCAGTTCTTC.

Here the CDR3 reads CASSSWTGGAITEAFF. The CDR3 nucleotides are TGTGCCAGTAGTTCCTGGACAGGGGGCGCGATCACTGAAGCTTTCTTT. This sequence joins TRBV19 and TRBJ1-1; 11 nucleotides align to TRBD1. CDR3 length: 16 amino acids. Germline V lookup: CDR1 LNHDA, CDR2 SQIVND (reference sequence). J lost 4 bases, V lost 5 bases, and 9 bases had no gene match.

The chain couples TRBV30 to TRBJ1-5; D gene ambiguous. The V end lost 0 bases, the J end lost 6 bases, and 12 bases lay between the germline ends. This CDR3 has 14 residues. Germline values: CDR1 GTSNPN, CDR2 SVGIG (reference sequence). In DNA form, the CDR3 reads TGTGCCTGGAGTGTCGAGGCCGAGGTTCAGCCCCAGCATTTT. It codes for CAWSVEAEVQPQHF. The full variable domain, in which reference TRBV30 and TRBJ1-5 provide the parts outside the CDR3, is SQTIHQWPATLVQPVGSPLSLECTVEGTSNPNLYWYRQAAGRGLQLLFYSVGIGQISSEVPQNLSASRPQDRQFILSSKKLLLSDSGFYLCAWSVEAEVQPQHFGDGTRLSIL.

CDR3 nucleotides: TGCGCCAGCAGTGACAGCGCCGGGGCCAACGTCCTGACTTTC. It yields the protein CASSDSAGANVLTF. The chain joins TRBV10-2 to TRBJ2-6; D uncertain. Germline CDR1 reads WSHSY; CDR2 reads SAAADI. The ends were cut back, 3 bases at V and 4 bases at J, with 7 bases in the middle. The CDR3 spans 14 residues.

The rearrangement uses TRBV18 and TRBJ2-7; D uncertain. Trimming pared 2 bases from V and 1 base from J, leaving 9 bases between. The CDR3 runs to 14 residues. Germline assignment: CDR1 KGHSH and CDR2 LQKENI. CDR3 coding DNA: TGTGCCAGCTCACCAGTAGGCGGATCCTACGAGCAGTACTTC. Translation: CASSPVGGSYEQYF.

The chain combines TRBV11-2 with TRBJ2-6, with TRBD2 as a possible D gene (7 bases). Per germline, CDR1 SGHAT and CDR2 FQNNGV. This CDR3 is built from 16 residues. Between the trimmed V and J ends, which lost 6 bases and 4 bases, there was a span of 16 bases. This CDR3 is CASSPLGGPGANVLTF. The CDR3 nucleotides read TGTGCCAGCAGTCCACTCGGGGGGCCAGGGGCCAACGTCCTGACTTTC. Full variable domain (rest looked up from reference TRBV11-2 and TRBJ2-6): EAGVAQSPRYKIIEKRQSVAFWCNPISGHATLYWYQQILGQGPKLLIQFQNNGVVDDSQLPKDRFSAERLKGVDSTLKIQPAKLEDSAVYLCASSPLGGPGANVLTFGAGSRLTVL.

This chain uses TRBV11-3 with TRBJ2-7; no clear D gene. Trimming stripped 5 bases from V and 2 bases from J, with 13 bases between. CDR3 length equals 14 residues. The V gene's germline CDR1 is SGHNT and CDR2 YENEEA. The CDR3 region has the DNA TGTGCCAGCAGCAAAGGTGGGCCACCCTACGAGCAGTACTTC. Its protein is CASSKGGPPYEQYF.